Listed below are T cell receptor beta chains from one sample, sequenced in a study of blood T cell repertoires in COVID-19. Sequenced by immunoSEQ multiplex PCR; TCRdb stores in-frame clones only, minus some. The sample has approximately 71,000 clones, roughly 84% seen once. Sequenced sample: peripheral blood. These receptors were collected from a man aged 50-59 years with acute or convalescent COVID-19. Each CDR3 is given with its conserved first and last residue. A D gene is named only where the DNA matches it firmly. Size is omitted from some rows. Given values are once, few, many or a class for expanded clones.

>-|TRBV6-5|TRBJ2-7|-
CASRTGGYEQYF
TGTGCCAGCAGGACAGGAGGATACGAGCAGTACTTC
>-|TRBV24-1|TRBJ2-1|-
CATWFRDEQFF
TGTGCCACCTGGTTCCGGGATGAGCAGTTCTTC
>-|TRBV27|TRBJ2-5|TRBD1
CANPGRGRTETQYF
TGTGCCAACCCGGGCAGGGGGCGGACTGAGACCCAGTACTTC
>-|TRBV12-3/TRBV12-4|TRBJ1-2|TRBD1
CASSRDRYYGYTF
TGTGCCAGCAGCCGGGACAGATACTATGGCTACACCTTC
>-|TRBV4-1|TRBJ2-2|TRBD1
CASSQVGGVTGELFF
TGCGCCAGCAGCCAAGTAGGGGGCGTCACCGGGGAGCTGTTTTTT
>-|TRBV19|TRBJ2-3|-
CASSLQRAPLGGTDTQYF
TGTGCCAGTAGTTTACAGCGGGCCCCTTTGGGCGGCACAGATACGCAGTATTTT
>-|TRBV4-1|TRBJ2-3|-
CASSQDALGRAGSTDTQYF
TGCGCCAGCAGCCAAGATGCTTTAGGAAGGGCGGGGAGCACAGATACGCAGTATTTT
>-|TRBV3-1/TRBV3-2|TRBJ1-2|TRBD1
CASHRQGANYGYTF
TGTGCCAGTCATAGACAGGGAGCTAACTATGGCTACACCTTC
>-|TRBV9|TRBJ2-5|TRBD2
CASSVGPGTSLETQYF
TGTGCCAGCAGCGTAGGACCTGGGACTAGCCTGGAGACCCAGTACTTC
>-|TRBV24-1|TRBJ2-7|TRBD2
CATGLAGVDEQYF
TGTGCCACGGGACTAGCGGGAGTCGACGAGCAGTACTTC
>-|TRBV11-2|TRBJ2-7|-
CASSLDSWRSYEQYF
TGTGCCAGCAGCTTGGACAGCTGGAGATCCTACGAGCAGTACTTC
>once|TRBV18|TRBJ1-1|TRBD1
CASSPRDRGNTEAFF
TGTGCCAGCTCACCTCGGGACAGGGGGAACACTGAAGCTTTCTTT
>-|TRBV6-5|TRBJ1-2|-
CASNLLDGYTF
TGTGCCAGCAATCTACTTGATGGCTACACCTTC
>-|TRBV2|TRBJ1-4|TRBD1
CASKDRGKLFF
TGTGCCAGCAAGGACAGGGGAAAACTGTTTTTT
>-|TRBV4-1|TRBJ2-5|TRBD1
CASSPTGQETQYF
TGCGCCAGCAGCCCGACAGGGCAAGAGACCCAGTACTTC
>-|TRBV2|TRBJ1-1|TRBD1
CASSSGTGGANTEAFF
TGTGCCAGCAGTTCCGGGACAGGGGGCGCGAACACTGAAGCTTTCTTT
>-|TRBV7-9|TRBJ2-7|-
CASSLDRVYEQYF
TGTGCCAGCAGCTTAGACAGGGTCTACGAGCAGTACTTC
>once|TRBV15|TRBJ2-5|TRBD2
CATSGTSGNGETQYF
TGTGCCACCAGCGGCACTAGCGGGAACGGGGAGACCCAGTACTTC
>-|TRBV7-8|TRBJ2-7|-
CASSSGLLGSLYEQYF
TGTGCCAGCAGCTCCGGACTCCTCGGCTCCCTTTACGAGCAGTACTTC
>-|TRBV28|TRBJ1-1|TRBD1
CASSSGQGAPNTEAFF
TGTGCCAGCAGTTCGGGACAGGGGGCGCCGAACACTGAAGCTTTCTTT
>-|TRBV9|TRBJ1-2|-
CASSVNPMFQANYGYTF
TGTGCCAGCAGCGTAAACCCTATGTTTCAAGCTAACTATGGCTACACCTTC
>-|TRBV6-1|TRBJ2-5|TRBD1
CASSESGQGPQETQYF
TGTGCCAGCAGTGAATCTGGACAGGGCCCTCAAGAGACCCAGTACTTC
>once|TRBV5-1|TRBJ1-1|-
CASSSTRQNTEAFF
TGCGCCAGCAGCTCCACACGACAGAACACTGAAGCTTTCTTT
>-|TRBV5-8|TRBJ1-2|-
CASSEGAGAVGYGYTF
TGTGCCAGCAGCGAGGGCGCAGGTGCGGTGGGCTATGGCTACACCTTC
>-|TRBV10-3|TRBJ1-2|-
CAITPDRLQGYTF
TGTGCCATCACTCCCGACAGGCTACAAGGCTACACCTTC
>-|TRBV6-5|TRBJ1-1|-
CASSYSNRGEAFF
TGTGCCAGCAGTTACTCAAACCGGGGTGAAGCTTTCTTT
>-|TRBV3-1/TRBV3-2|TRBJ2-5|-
CASSDPGKETQYF
TGTGCCAGCAGCGACCCGGGGAAAGAGACCCAGTACTTC